Shown below are 27 T cell receptor beta chains from a single sample sequenced in a study of T cells after yellow fever vaccination (dated by TCRdb to between 2018 and 2021). In the paper's terms, the treatment or condition label means: live attenuated yellow fever vaccine strain. The receptor library was made with 5' RACE. The run used an Illumina HiSeq 2500. TCRdb cleaned the public reads at Q25 with fastp, built clones with MiXCR and kept in-frame beta chains. Under each unique CDR3 protein, matching rows form one entry showing the most common genes and DNA. Across this sample there are around 300,000 distinct CDR3 sequences, with approximately 12% seen only once. The top ten constitute less than 0.55% of the sample. The input for sequencing was CD4+ T cells sorted from PBMCs, taken 45 days after the yellow fever booster vaccination. Receptors originate from a man under 40 who received the YFV17D yellow fever vaccine.

This clonotype was detected ten times or more. The DNA of the CDR3 is TGTGCCAGCAGCCGGGACAGGGGACACACCGGGGAGCTGTTTTTT. Translating gives CASSRDRGHTGELFF. The chain uses TRBV7-2 and TRBJ2-2; 10 positions match TRBD1. The CDR3 contains 15 residues. Germline V gene sequence: CDR1 SGHTA, CDR2 FQGNSA. V shed 5 bases and J 3 bases; nucleotides not matched to a gene: 3.

This clonotype has more than one count but fewer than ten. J is TRBJ2-2 and V is TRBV27; D might be TRBD2 (5 bases). This CDR3 comprises 18 residues. V shed 8 bases and J shed 1 base, with 23 bases lying between them. Germline-derived CDR1 and CDR2 are MNHEY and SMNVEV (reference sequence). The CDR3 nucleotides read TGTGCCAGCTCACCCCCCTGGCGGGCATGGGGGAACACCGGGGAGCTGTTTTTT. Amino acids: CASSPPWRAWGNTGELFF.

The chain links TRBV12-3 or TRBV12-4 to TRBJ2-5; 11 bases align to TRBD2. With 7 bases clipped from V and 6 bases from J, the junction kept 19 bases outside the gene matches. CDR3 length: 18 amino acids. The CDR3 sequence: CASTTEGTSGSGKKTQYF. The CDR3 DNA follows: TGTGCCAGCACCACTGAGGGTACTAGCGGGAGTGGCAAAAAGACCCAGTACTTC.

This clonotype was observed at least ten times. The gene calls are TRBV28 and TRBJ2-3; 9 nucleotides align to TRBD1. The length of the CDR3 is 14 residues. The V gene's germline CDR1 is MDHEN and CDR2 SYDVKM. V lost 8 bases to trimming and J lost 0 bases; unmatched junction nucleotides: 3. DNA of the CDR3: TGTGCCAGCCACGGACAGGGGAGCACAGATACGCAGTATTTT. This codes for CASHGQGSTDTQYF.

In the case of this clonotype: A read error may account for a junction end that differs from germline. The genes are TRBV5-6 and TRBJ2-4; 8 bases are shared with TRBD1. CDR3 size: 16 residues. Per the germline V gene, CDR1 is SGHDT and CDR2 is YYEEEE. CDR3 in DNA: TGTGGCAGCAGCCCACTGATCGGACAGGGTCTCCACATTCAGTACTTC. Protein sequence: CGSSPLIGQGLHIQYF.

This clonotype was seen a few times. The chain recombines TRBV20-1 with TRBJ2-7; no firm D call. Trimming removed 2 bases at V and 0 bases at J, with 14 bases between. The CDR3 extends over 15 amino acids. Germline V gene sequence: CDR1 DFQATT, CDR2 SNEGSKA (reference sequence). CDR3 DNA: TGCAGTGCTAGACCAACTTATCCGAGCTCCTACGAGCAGTACTTC. It codes for CSARPTYPSSYEQYF.

This clonotype came up many times. The rearrangement joins TRBV7-2 to TRBJ2-4; D possibly corresponds to TRBD2 (5 bases). V was pared by 2 bases and J by 9 bases, with 14 bases between. The CDR3 is made up of 14 amino acids. Germline V lookup: CDR1 SGHTA, CDR2 FQGNSA. The CDR3 sequence: CASSLTSSPSIQYF. The CDR3 nucleotides are TGTGCCAGCAGCTTAACTAGTAGCCCTTCCATTCAGTACTTC.

V and J are TRBV9 and TRBJ2-7, with TRBD2 matching over 10 bases. Unmatched junction bases numbered 2, after V lost 3 bases and J lost 2 bases. The length of the CDR3 is 14 residues. Germline V gene lookup returns CDR1 SGDLS and CDR2 YYNGEE. The CDR3 is CASSASGGPYEQYF. The DNA of the CDR3 is TGTGCCAGCAGCGCTAGCGGGGGCCCCTACGAGCAGTACTTC.

This clonotype showed up just a few times. CDR3 DNA sequence: TGCGCCAGCAGCCCCCAGTCTCTAGCGGGAGTGGAGACCCAGTACTTC. It codes for CASSPQSLAGVETQYF. The chain links TRBV5-1 to TRBJ2-5; 10 bases fit TRBD2. This CDR3 comprises 16 residues. Germline V CDR1 and CDR2: SGHRS, YFSETQ. V dropped 4 bases and J dropped 5; count of bases not matched to a gene: 11.

This chain joins TRBV5-1 and TRBJ2-1; a possible D gene is TRBD1 (6 bases). The V gene lost 0 bases and the J gene lost 6 bases, with 13 bases spanning the gap. The CDR3 loop spans 15 amino acids. Germline V CDR1 and CDR2: SGHRS, YFSETQ. In DNA form, the CDR3 reads TGCGCCAGCAGCTTGGATTCAGGGGCTATCAATGAGCAGTTCTTC. This codes for CASSLDSGAINEQFF. Full variable domain (rest looked up from reference TRBV5-1 and TRBJ2-1): KAGVTQTPRYLIKTRGQQVTLSCSPISGHRSVSWYQQTPGQGLQFLFEYFSETQRNKGNFPGRFSGRQFSNSRSEMNVSTLELGDSALYLCASSLDSGAINEQFFGPGTRLTVL.

This clonotype was picked up many times. The CDR3 loop reads CASSLDRGSYEQYF. The CDR3 DNA reads TGCGCCAGCAGCTTGGACAGGGGGTCCTACGAGCAGTACTTC. The chain joins TRBV5-1 to TRBJ2-7, with TRBD1 matching over 8 bases. J lost 1 base, V lost 0 bases, and 0 bases had no gene match. There are 14 residues in the CDR3. Germline values: CDR1 SGHRS, CDR2 YFSETQ.

The chain joins TRBV5-1 to TRBJ2-3; perhaps TRBD2 as D (5 bases). The CDR3 runs to 12 residues. The germline CDR1 and CDR2 sequences are SGHRS and YFSETQ. Trimming removed 0 bases from V and 12 bases from J, with 11 bases in between. CDR3 protein: CASSLGAGPQYF. CDR3 sequence (DNA): TGCGCCAGCAGCTTGGGGGCGGGCCCCCAGTATTTT.

This chain connects TRBV27 to TRBJ2-7; D unresolved. CDR3 length equals 16 residues. The V end was cut by 5 bases, the J end by 3 bases, with 20 bases between. From germline, CDR1 is MNHEY and CDR2 SMNVEV (reference sequence). The CDR3 is CASSRPTSLAIYEQYF. CDR3 in DNA: TGTGCCAGCAGTCGACCGACAAGCCTGGCCATCTACGAGCAGTACTTC.

The chain combines TRBV29-1 with TRBJ2-3, with 9 bases fitting TRBD1. The CDR3 extends over 12 amino acids. CDR1 and CDR2 from the germline V gene are SQVTM and ANQGSEA. CDR3 residues: CSEGQGADTQYF. The CDR3 DNA follows: TGCAGTGAGGGACAGGGCGCAGATACGCAGTATTTT.

This clonotype was seen a handful of times. The V gene is TRBV7-2, the J gene TRBJ1-2, with 10 bases matching TRBD1. Germline V lookup: CDR1 SGHTA, CDR2 FQGNSA. The CDR3 length is 13 residues. Germline trimming cut 4 bases from V and 8 bases from J; bases unmatched to any gene: 4. In DNA, the CDR3 is TGTGCCAGCAGCTCGGGACAGGGGCTCGGCTACACCTTC. Translating it yields CASSSGQGLGYTF.

The CDR3 DNA follows: TGCAGCGTTGTTAGGTTAGGGGAAAGGACAGATACGCAGTATTTT. This sequence encodes CSVVRLGERTDTQYF. This sequence joins TRBV29-1 and TRBJ2-3; TRBD1 might be the D (5 bases). In germline, CDR1 is SQVTM, CDR2 ANQGSEA. This CDR3 comprises 15 residues. Trimming stripped 4 bases from V and 3 bases from J, with 17 bases between.

The genes are TRBV7-9 and TRBJ2-5; D perhaps matches TRBD2 (5 bases). Germline V gene lookup returns CDR1 SEHNR and CDR2 FQNEAQ (reference sequence). The CDR3 length is 16 residues. V dropped 4 bases and J dropped 4 bases, with 19 bases sitting between them. The CDR3 DNA follows: TGTGCCAGCAGCTCGACTGCGGGCCAGATCAGAGAGACCCAGTACTTC. Its protein is CASSSTAGQIRETQYF.

This clonotype was counted many times. The chain joins TRBV7-9 to TRBJ2-7; maybe TRBD1 (5 bases). This CDR3 comprises 14 residues. V lost 6 bases and J lost 5, with 17 bases in between. CDR1 is SEHNR, CDR2 FQNEAQ, per germline (reference sequence). The CDR3 DNA reads TGTGCCAGCAGTTCCCAGGGCCTGTACGACGAGCAGTACTTC. This gives the protein CASSSQGLYDEQYF. The whole variable domain, remainder taken from reference TRBV7-9 and TRBJ2-7, is DTGVSQNPRHKITKRGQNVTFRCDPISEHNRLYWYRQTLGQGPEFLTYFQNEAQLEKSRLLSDRFSAERPKGSFSTLEIQRTEQGDSAMYLCASSSQGLYDEQYFGPGTRLTVT.

The rearrangement links TRBV27 to TRBJ1-1; 7 bases align to TRBD1. The J segment lost 0 bases and the V segment lost 5 bases, leaving 6 bases of the junction unmatched. CDR3 length equals 15 residues. The germline gives CDR1 MNHEY, CDR2 SMNVEV (reference sequence). The CDR3 DNA is TGTGCCAGCAGTCTTCAGGGGGAGGTGAACACTGAAGCTTTCTTT. Translation gives CASSLQGEVNTEAFF.

This clonotype was counted many times. The chain combines TRBV7-9 with TRBJ2-1; D call uncertain. Germline assignment: CDR1 SEHNR and CDR2 FQNEAQ (reference sequence). V lost 1 base, J lost 9 bases, and 4 bases lay in between. This CDR3 comprises 11 residues. Here the CDR3 DNA reads TGTGCCAGCAGCTTAGTAGGTGAGCAGTTCTTC. This translates into CASSLVGEQFF.

V gene TRBV20-1 combines with J gene TRBJ2-3; D may be TRBD2 (7 bases). CDR3 length equals 14 residues. Germline-derived CDR1 and CDR2 are DFQATT and SNEGSKA (reference sequence). V was clipped by 6 bases and J by 3 bases, with 16 bases between them. CDR3 region: CSARWGGATDTQYF. CDR3 DNA sequence: TGCAGTGCCAGATGGGGGGGCGCAACAGATACGCAGTATTTT.

The CDR3 DNA is TGTGCCAGCAGTTGGCAGGGGAGCACCTACAATGAGCAGTTCTTC. This encodes CASSWQGSTYNEQFF. The chain carries TRBV6-5 and TRBJ2-1; D perhaps matches TRBD1 (6 bases). There are 15 residues in the CDR3. Germline V gene lookup returns CDR1 MNHEY and CDR2 SVGAGI. V was cut by 4 bases and J by 2 bases, with 12 bases left in between.

V gene TRBV5-8 combines with J gene TRBJ1-2; D might be TRBD1 (6 bases). Per germline, CDR1 SGHTS and CDR2 YDEGEE. V was shortened by 4 bases and J by 6 bases, with 22 bases between the two germline ends. The CDR3 spans 16 residues. The CDR3: CASSPSPLRGWDGYTF. CDR3 sequence (DNA): TGTGCCAGCAGCCCCTCTCCCCTCAGGGGATGGGATGGCTACACCTTC.

This rearrangement joins TRBV5-6 to TRBJ2-1, with D hard to call. V gave up 0 bases and J gave up 10 bases, with 8 bases separating them. In germline, CDR1 is SGHDT, CDR2 YYEEEE. This CDR3 comprises 12 residues. The CDR3 loop is CASSLVLGEQFF. The CDR3 nucleotides read TGTGCCAGCAGCTTGGTCTTAGGCGAGCAGTTCTTC.

This clonotype was recorded a few times. The chain uses TRBV12-3 or TRBV12-4 and TRBJ1-2, with D unclear. The germline V and J ends were trimmed by 7 bases and 4 bases, with 10 bases remaining between them. The CDR3 consists of 12 residues. The CDR3 nucleotides read TGTGCCAGCACGCCGGGTATCTATGGCTACACCTTC. It encodes CASTPGIYGYTF.

This clonotype has ten or more counts. The chain joins TRBV2 to TRBJ1-1; 9 bases match TRBD1. The CDR3 sequence is 12 residues long. Unmatched junction bases numbered 3, after V lost 7 bases and J lost 6 bases. Germline CDR1 SNHLY, CDR2 FYNNEI. For the CDR3, the DNA is TGTGCCAGCATACGACAGGGGGCTGAAGCTTTCTTT. The encoded protein is CASIRQGAEAFF.

This chain connects TRBV6-1 to TRBJ2-5; a possible D gene is TRBD2 (6 bases). Germline lookup yields CDR1 MNHNS and CDR2 SASEGT. Trimming removed 4 bases from V and 2 bases from J, with 17 bases in between. CDR3 length: 16 amino acids. Written as DNA, the CDR3 is TGTGCCAGCAGTGTAGCGGTACCGCGCCTACAAGAGACCCAGTACTTC. Translating gives CASSVAVPRLQETQYF.